This T cell receptor (beta chain) derives from a study of CD8 T cell repertoires and HIV-1 epitope variants. Study details: T cells were stimulated with Twenty-five Gag and Nef peptides separately. 1M T cells were kept uncultured as a baseline. Regarding the study as a whole: Most of the nine antigen-specific clonotypes appeared cross-reactive to autologous or escape variants.

This table comes from immunoSEQ multiplex PCR, and its TCRdb copy is limited to in-frame clones, with some not included. The sample yields around 2,000 clones, 72% seen once. Trimming pared 1 base from V and 5 bases from J, leaving 8 bases between. The CDR3 is 13 residues long. Germline CDR1 reads SGHVS; CDR2 reads FQNEAQ. With regard to this clone: Its antigen remains unknown.

This clonotype originated in a male donor with HIV. The sequenced sample consisted of cultured CD8+ T cells derived from PBMCs. The chain uses TRBV7-8 and TRBJ1-1; possibly TRBD1 for D (6 bases). CDR3 DNA: TGTGCCAGCAGCTTAGAGGGGGGGACTGAAGCTTTCTTT. This encodes CASSLEGGTEAFF.